The 5 T cell receptor beta chains reported below all come from one sample, sequenced in a study of cytomegalovirus exposure and HLA in healthy donors. PCR used 60 Vbeta primers and 13 Jbeta primers. TCRdb keeps only in-frame clones here, not all; method: immunoSEQ multiplex PCR. This table has 150,000 to 200,000 clones, roughly four fifths appearing once. The sequenced material came from PBMCs. The receptors here all came from a young woman in good health and CMV-seronegative.

This clone showed up just a few times. The chain combines TRBV6-4 with TRBJ2-3, with 11 nucleotides matching TRBD2. This CDR3 has 16 amino acids. J was trimmed by 1 base and V by 0 bases; bases with no gene match: 0. CDR1 and CDR2 (germline): MRHNA, SNTAGT. CDR3 DNA sequence: TGTGCCAGCAGTGACTCTAGCGGGGGGGGCACAGATACGCAGTATTTT. It encodes CASSDSSGGGTDTQYF.

The J gene is TRBJ1-5, the V gene TRBV5-6, with TRBD1 as a possible D gene (5 bases). Trimming removed 4 bases at V and 2 bases at J, with 10 bases between. The CDR3 spans 14 residues. Germline CDR1 and CDR2: SGHDT and YYEEEE. The CDR3 protein is CASSRGRGNQPQHF. DNA for the CDR3: TGTGCCAGCAGCCGCGGCAGGGGCAATCAGCCCCAGCATTTT.

V gene TRBV5-1 combines with J gene TRBJ2-5, with 12 positions matching TRBD2. V lost 5 bases to trimming and J lost 1 base; unmatched junction nucleotides: 3. CDR3 length equals 15 residues. The germline V gene encodes CDR1 SGHRS and CDR2 YFSETQ. CDR3 residues: CASSPLAGGQETQYF. The DNA of the CDR3 is TGCGCCAGCAGTCCACTAGCGGGAGGCCAAGAGACCCAGTACTTC.

This chain uses TRBV7-9 with TRBJ2-5; 7 bases agree with TRBD1. Germline loops: CDR1 SEHNR, CDR2 FQNEAQ (reference sequence). This CDR3 has 13 residues. V trimming: 2 bases; J trimming: 4 bases; junction bases outside the gene matches: 1. The CDR3 loop is CASSLRDRETQYF. The CDR3 DNA sequence: TGTGCCAGCAGCTTAAGGGACAGAGAGACCCAGTACTTC.

The CDR3 sequence is CASSPHSGSADTQYF. The CDR3 DNA is TGTGCCAGCAGCCCCCATAGCGGGAGTGCAGATACGCAGTATTTT. This sequence joins TRBV27 and TRBJ2-3, with 9 nucleotides matching TRBD2. The CDR3 is 15 amino acids. CDR1 and CDR2 from the germline V gene are MNHEY and SMNVEV (reference sequence). V lost 6 bases and J lost 4; bases outside the gene matches: 8.